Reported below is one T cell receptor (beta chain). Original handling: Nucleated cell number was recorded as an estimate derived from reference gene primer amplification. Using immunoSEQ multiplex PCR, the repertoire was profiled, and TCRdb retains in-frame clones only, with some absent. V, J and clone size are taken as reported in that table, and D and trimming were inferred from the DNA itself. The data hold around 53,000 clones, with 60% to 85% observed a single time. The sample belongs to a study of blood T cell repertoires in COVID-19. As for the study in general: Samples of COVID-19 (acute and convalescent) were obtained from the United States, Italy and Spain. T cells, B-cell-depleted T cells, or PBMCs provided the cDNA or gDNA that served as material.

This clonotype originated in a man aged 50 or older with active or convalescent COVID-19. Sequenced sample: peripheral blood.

The CDR3 coding sequence is TGTGCCAGTAGACCTCGGACGGGGAACTCCTACGAGCAGTACTTC. Translating gives CASRPRTGNSYEQYF. The chain employs TRBV19 and TRBJ2-7; weak D call: TRBD2 (5 bases). Germline values: CDR1 LNHDA, CDR2 SQIVND (reference sequence). This CDR3 is 15 amino acids long. Trimming shortened V by 6 bases and J by 0 bases, and 15 bases separated the two germline ends.